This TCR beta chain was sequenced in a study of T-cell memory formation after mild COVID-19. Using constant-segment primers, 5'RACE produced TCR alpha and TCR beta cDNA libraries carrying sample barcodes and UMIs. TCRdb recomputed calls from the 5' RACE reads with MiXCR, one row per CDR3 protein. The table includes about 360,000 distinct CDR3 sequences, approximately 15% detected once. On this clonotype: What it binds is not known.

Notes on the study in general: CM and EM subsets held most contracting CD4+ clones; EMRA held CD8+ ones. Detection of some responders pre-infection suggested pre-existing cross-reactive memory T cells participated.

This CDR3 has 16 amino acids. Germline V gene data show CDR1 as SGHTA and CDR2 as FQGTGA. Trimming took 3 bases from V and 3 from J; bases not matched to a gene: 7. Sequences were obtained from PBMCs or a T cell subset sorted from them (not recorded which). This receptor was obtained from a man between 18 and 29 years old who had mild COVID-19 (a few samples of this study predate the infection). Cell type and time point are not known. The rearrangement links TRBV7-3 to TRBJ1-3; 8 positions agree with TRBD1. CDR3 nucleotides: TGTGCCAGCAGCTTGCAAGGACAGGGTTATGGAAACACCATATATTTT. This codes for CASSLQGQGYGNTIYF.